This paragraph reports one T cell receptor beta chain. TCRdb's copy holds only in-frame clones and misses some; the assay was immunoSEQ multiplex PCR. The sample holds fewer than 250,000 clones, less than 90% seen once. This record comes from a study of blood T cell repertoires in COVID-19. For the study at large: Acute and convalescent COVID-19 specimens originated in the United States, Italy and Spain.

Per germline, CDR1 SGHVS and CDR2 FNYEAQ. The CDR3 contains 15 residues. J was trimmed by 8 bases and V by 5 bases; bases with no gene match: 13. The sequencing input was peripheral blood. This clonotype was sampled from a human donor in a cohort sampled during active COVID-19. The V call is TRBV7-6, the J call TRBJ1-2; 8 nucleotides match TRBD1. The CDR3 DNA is TGTGCCAGCAGCCTAGGGAGGACAGGGACTGAAGGCTACACCTTC. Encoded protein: CASSLGRTGTEGYTF.